This TCR beta chain derives from a study of blood T cells in healthy people across ages. Then a second PCR, running about 6 to 12 cycles, was carried out with a sample-barcoded 5' primer and a J-beta primer mix. Any given sample supplied a minimum of 3 million CDR3-containing paired-end reads. TCRdb re-called the 5' RACE reads with MiXCR, one entry per CDR3 protein. In the table there are 850,000 to 1,100,000 distinct CDR3 sequences, 35% to 40% of which are singletons. This receptor was obtained from a man younger than 30 in good health. Sample: blood.

CDR3 sequence: CASFAGTQYF. The CDR3 bases are TGTGCCAGCTTTGCGGGGACCCAGTACTTC. V and J are TRBV25-1 and TRBJ2-5, with a tentative D call TRBD2 (5 bases). CDR1 and CDR2 from the germline V gene are MGHDK and SYGVNS. This CDR3 is built from 10 residues. The ends were cut back, 8 bases at V and 7 bases at J, with 8 bases in the middle.